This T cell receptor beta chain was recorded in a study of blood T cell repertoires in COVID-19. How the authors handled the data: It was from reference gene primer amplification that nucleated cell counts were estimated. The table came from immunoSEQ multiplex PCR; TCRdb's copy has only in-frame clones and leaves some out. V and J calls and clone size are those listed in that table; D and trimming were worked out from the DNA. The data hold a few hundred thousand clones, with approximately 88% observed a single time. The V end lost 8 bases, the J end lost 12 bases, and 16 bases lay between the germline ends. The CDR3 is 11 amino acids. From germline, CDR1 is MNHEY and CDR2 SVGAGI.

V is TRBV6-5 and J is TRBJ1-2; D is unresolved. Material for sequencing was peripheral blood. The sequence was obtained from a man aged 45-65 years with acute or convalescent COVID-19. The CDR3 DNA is TGTGCCAGCCAGTCCTCGGGTCGGAACACCTTC. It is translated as CASQSSGRNTF.